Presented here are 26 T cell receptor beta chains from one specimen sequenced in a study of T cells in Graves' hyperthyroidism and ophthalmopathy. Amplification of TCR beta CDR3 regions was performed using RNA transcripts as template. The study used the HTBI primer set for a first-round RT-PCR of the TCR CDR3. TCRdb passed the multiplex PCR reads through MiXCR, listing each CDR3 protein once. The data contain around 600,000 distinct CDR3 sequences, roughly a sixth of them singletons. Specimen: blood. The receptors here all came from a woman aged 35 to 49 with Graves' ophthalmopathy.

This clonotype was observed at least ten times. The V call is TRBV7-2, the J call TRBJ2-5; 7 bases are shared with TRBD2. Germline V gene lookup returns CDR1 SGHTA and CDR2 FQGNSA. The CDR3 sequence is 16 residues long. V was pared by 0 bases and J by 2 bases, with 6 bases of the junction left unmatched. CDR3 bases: TGTGCCAGCAGCTTAGCTGTCGGACTAGGGCAAGAGACCCAGTACTTC. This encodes CASSLAVGLGQETQYF.

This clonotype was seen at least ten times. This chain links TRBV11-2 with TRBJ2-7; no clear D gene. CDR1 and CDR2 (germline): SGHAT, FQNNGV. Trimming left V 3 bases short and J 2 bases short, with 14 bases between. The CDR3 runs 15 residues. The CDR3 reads CASSFGPVPPYEQYF. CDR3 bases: TGTGCCAGCAGCTTTGGTCCGGTGCCACCCTACGAGCAGTACTTC.

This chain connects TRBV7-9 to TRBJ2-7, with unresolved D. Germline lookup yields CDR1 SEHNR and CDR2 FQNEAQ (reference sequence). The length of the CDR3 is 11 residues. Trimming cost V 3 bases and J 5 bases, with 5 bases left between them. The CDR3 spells CASSLVHEQYF. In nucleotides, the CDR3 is TGTGCCAGCAGCTTGGTCCACGAGCAGTACTTC.

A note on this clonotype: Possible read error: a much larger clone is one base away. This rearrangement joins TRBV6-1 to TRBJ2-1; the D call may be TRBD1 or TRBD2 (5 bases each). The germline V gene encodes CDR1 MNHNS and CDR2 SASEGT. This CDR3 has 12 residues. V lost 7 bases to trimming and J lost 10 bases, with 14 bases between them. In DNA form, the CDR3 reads TGTGCCAGCAAGAACGGGGCCGGCGAGCAGTTCTTC. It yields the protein CASKNGAGEQFF.

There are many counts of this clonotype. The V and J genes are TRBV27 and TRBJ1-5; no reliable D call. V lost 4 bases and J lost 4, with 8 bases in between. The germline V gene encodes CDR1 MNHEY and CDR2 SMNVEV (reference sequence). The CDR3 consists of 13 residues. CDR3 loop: CASSWRPNQPQHF. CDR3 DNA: TGTGCCAGCAGTTGGCGCCCGAATCAGCCCCAGCATTTT.

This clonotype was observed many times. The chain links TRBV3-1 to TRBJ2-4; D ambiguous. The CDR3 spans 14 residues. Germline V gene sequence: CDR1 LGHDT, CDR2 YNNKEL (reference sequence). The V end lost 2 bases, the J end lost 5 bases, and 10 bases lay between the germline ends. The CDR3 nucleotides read TGTGCCAGCAGCCAACCTATGAACCAAAACATTCAGTACTTC. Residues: CASSQPMNQNIQYF.

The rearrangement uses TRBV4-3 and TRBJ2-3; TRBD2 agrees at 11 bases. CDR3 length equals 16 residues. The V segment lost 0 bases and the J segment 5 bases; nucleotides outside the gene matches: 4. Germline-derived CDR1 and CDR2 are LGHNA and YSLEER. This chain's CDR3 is CASSQETSGRVDTQYF. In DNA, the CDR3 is TGCGCCAGCAGCCAAGAAACTAGCGGGAGAGTAGATACGCAGTATTTT.

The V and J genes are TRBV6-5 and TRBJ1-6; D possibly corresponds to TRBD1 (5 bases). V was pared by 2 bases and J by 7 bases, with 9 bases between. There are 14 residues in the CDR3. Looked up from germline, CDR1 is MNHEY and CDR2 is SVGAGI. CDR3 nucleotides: TGTGCCAGCAGTTACACCCAGGGAAATTCACCCCTCCACTTT. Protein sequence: CASSYTQGNSPLHF.

CDR3: CASSLAGQGDANYGYTF. The CDR3 region has the DNA TGCGCCAGCAGCTTGGCTGGCCAGGGGGATGCTAACTATGGCTACACCTTC. The chain employs TRBV5-1 and TRBJ1-2, with 7 bases lining up with TRBD1. This CDR3 region has 17 residues. Germline V gene sequence: CDR1 SGHRS, CDR2 YFSETQ. After removal of 0 bases from V and 0 bases from J, the junction contained 8 bases not matched to a gene.

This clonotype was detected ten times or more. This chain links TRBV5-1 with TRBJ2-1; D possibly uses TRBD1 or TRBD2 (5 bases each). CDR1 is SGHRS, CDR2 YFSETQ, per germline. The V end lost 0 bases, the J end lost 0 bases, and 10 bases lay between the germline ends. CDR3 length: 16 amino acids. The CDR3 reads CASSLGDHSSYNEQFF. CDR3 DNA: TGCGCCAGCAGCTTGGGGGACCACTCCTCCTACAATGAGCAGTTCTTC.

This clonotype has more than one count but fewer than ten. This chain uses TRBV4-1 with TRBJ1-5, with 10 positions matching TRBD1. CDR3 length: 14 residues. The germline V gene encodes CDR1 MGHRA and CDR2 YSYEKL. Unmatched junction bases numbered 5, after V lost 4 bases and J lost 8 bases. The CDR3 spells CASSPWTGGKPQHF. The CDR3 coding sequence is TGCGCCAGCAGCCCCTGGACAGGGGGTAAGCCCCAGCATTTT.

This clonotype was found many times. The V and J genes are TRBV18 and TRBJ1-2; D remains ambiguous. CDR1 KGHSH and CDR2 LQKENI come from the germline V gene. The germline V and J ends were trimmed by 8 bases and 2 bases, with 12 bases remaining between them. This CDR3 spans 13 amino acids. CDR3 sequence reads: CASSRDGNYGYTF. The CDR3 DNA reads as TGTGCCAGCAGCCGAGACGGCAACTATGGCTACACCTTC.

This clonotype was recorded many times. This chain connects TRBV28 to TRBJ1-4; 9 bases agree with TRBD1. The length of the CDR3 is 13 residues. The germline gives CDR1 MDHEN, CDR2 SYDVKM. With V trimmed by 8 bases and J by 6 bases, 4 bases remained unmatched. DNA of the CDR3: TGTGCCAGCGGTGGACAGGGGCATGAAAAACTGTTTTTT. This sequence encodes CASGGQGHEKLFF. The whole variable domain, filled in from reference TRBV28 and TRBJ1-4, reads DVKVTQSSRYLVKRTGEKVFLECVQDMDHENMFWYRQDPGLGLRLIYFSYDVKMKEKGDIPEGYSVSREKKERFSLILESASTNQTSMYLCASGGQGHEKLFFGSGTQLSVL.

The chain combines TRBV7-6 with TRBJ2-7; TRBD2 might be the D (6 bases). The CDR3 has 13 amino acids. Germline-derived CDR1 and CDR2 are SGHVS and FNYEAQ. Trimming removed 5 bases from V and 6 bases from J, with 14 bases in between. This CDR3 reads CASSAQLASEQYF. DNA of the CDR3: TGTGCCAGCAGCGCCCAACTAGCTAGCGAGCAGTACTTC.

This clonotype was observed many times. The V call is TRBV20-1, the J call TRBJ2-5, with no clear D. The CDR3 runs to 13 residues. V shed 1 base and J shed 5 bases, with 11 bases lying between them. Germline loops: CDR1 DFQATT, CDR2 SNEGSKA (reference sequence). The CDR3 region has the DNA TGCAGTGCTAGAGTCATTTTCGAGGAGACCCAGTACTTC. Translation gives CSARVIFEETQYF.

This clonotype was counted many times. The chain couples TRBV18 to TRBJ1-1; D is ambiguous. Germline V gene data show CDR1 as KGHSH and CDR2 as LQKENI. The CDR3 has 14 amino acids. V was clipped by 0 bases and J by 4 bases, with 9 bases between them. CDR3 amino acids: CASSPPWDRTEAFF. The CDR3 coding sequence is TGTGCCAGCTCACCACCCTGGGATCGCACTGAAGCTTTCTTT.

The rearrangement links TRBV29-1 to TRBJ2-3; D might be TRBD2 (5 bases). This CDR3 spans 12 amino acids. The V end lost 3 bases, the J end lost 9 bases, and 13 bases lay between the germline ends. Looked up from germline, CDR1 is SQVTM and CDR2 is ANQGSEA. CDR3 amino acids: CSVDPGLRTQYF. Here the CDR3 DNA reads TGCAGCGTTGATCCAGGACTGAGAACGCAGTATTTT.

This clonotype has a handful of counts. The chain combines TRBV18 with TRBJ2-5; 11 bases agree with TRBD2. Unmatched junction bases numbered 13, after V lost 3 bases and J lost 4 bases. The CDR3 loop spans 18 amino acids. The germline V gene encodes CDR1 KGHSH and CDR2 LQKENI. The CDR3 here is CASSPTGTSGGGGETQYF. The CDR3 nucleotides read TGTGCCAGCTCACCTACCGGGACTAGCGGAGGCGGGGGAGAGACCCAGTACTTC.

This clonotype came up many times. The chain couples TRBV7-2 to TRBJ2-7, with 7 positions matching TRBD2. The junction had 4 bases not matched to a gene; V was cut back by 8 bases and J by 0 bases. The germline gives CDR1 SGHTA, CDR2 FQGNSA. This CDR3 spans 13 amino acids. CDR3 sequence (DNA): TGTGCCAGCGGCCTAGCGGCCTCCTACGAGCAGTACTTC. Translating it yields CASGLAASYEQYF.

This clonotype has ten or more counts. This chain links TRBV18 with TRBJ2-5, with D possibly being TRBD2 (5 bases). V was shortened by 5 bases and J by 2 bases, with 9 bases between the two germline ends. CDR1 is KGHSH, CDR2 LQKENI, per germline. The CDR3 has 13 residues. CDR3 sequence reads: CASSTLEQETQYF. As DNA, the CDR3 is TGTGCCAGCTCAACACTAGAGCAAGAGACCCAGTACTTC.

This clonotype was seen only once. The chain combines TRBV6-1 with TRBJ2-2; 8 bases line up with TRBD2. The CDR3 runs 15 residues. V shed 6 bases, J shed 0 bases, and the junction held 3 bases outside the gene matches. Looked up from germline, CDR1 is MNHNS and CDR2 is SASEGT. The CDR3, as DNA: TGTGCCAGCAGAGGACTAGCAGCGAACACCGGGGAGCTGTTTTTT. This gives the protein CASRGLAANTGELFF.

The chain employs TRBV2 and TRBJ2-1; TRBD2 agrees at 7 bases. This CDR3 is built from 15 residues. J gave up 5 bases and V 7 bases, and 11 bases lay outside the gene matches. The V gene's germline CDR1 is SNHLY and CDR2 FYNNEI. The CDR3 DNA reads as TGTGCCAGCAAATTGGAGGGAGGGGAAAACAATGAGCAGTTCTTC. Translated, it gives CASKLEGGENNEQFF.

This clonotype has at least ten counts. The CDR3 region has the DNA TGTGCCAGTAGTATGCCCATACTAGCGGGAGAGAACAATGAGCAGTTCTTC. This gives the protein CASSMPILAGENNEQFF. The gene calls are TRBV19 and TRBJ2-1; TRBD2 matches 11 bases. The V and J ends lost 3 bases and 5 bases, in that order; junction bases with no gene match: 9. This CDR3 comprises 17 residues. CDR1 and CDR2 (germline): LNHDA, SQIVND (reference sequence).

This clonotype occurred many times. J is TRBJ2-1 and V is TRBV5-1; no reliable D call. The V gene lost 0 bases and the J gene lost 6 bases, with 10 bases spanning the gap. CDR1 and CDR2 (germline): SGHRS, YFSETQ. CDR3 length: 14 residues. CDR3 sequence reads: CASSLGSAGNEQFF. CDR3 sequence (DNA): TGCGCCAGCAGCTTGGGGTCGGCTGGCAATGAGCAGTTCTTC.

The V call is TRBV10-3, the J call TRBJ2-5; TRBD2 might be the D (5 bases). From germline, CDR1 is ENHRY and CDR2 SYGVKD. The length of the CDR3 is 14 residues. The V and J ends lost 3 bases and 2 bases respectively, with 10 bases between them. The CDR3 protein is CAISESGGQETQYF. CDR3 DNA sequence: TGTGCCATCAGTGAAAGCGGCGGGCAAGAGACCCAGTACTTC.

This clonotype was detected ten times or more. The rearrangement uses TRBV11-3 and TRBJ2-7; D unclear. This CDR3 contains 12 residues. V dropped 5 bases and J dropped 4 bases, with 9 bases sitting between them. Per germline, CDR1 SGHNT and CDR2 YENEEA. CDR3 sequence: CASSRSMYEQYF. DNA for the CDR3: TGTGCCAGCAGCCGATCCATGTACGAGCAGTACTTC.